These 6 T cell receptor beta chains came from one sample sequenced in a study of blood T cell repertoires in COVID-19. The assay was immunoSEQ multiplex PCR, and TCRdb's table has in-frame clones only and misses some. The sample contains about 220,000 clones, 84% of which appear only once. Sequencing was carried out using PBMCs or T cells enriched from blood (not recorded which). The receptors stem from a woman aged 40-49 years who had recovered from COVID-19.

Written as DNA, the CDR3 is TGTGCCAGCAGCTCGACCGGGACAGGCTCCTACAATGAGCAGTTCTTC. Protein: CASSSTGTGSYNEQFF. V is TRBV5-4 and J is TRBJ2-1, with 8 bases lining up with TRBD1. The CDR3 runs 16 residues. Germline CDR1 SGHNT, CDR2 YYREEE (reference sequence). The trim removed 3 bases at V and 0 bases at J, leaving 5 bases unmatched.

The chain employs TRBV27 and TRBJ2-7; tentative D call: TRBD1 (6 bases). CDR1 is MNHEY and CDR2 is SMNVEV in the germline V gene (reference sequence). V lost 5 bases, J lost 5 bases, and 16 bases lay in between. The CDR3 sequence is 14 residues long. Here the CDR3 reads CASSELGGLDEQYF. In DNA, the CDR3 is TGTGCCAGCAGTGAACTAGGGGGATTGGACGAGCAGTACTTC.

J is TRBJ2-1 and V is TRBV7-9, with D maybe TRBD2 (6 bases). CDR3 size: 16 residues. With 2 bases removed from V and 4 bases from J, the gap between germline ends came to 15 bases. The germline V gene encodes CDR1 SEHNR and CDR2 FQNEAQ (reference sequence). The CDR3 sequence: CASSLSGGIRYNEQFF. For the CDR3, the DNA is TGTGCCAGCAGCTTATCGGGCGGGATTAGATACAATGAGCAGTTCTTC.

The chain joins TRBV28 to TRBJ2-1; 12 positions agree with TRBD1. This CDR3 comprises 15 residues. Trimming cost V 10 bases and J 6 bases; bases outside gene matches: 10. CDR1 and CDR2 (germline): MDHEN, SYDVKM. For the CDR3, the DNA is TGTGCCACGCGGGACAGGGGGCGAAGGGGCAATGAGCAGTTCTTC. Its protein is CATRDRGRRGNEQFF.

This chain links TRBV5-8 with TRBJ1-5; 12 bases agree with TRBD1. Trimming removed 4 bases from V and 6 bases from J; junction bases left unmatched: 11. From germline, CDR1 is SGHTS and CDR2 YDEGEE. This CDR3 comprises 17 residues. The CDR3 sequence: CASSPLLGQGARQPQHF. DNA of the CDR3: TGTGCCAGCAGCCCCCTACTGGGACAGGGGGCTCGTCAGCCCCAGCATTTT.

The chain combines TRBV6-1 with TRBJ2-7; 12 positions match TRBD2. CDR1 and CDR2 from the germline V gene are MNHNS and SASEGT. The V and J ends lost 4 bases and 2 bases, in that order; junction bases with no gene match: 6. The CDR3 loop spans 16 amino acids. The CDR3 region has the DNA TGTGCCAGCAGTGCCCGGGGACTAGCGGGCCCCTACGAGCAGTACTTC. Translating it yields CASSARGLAGPYEQYF.